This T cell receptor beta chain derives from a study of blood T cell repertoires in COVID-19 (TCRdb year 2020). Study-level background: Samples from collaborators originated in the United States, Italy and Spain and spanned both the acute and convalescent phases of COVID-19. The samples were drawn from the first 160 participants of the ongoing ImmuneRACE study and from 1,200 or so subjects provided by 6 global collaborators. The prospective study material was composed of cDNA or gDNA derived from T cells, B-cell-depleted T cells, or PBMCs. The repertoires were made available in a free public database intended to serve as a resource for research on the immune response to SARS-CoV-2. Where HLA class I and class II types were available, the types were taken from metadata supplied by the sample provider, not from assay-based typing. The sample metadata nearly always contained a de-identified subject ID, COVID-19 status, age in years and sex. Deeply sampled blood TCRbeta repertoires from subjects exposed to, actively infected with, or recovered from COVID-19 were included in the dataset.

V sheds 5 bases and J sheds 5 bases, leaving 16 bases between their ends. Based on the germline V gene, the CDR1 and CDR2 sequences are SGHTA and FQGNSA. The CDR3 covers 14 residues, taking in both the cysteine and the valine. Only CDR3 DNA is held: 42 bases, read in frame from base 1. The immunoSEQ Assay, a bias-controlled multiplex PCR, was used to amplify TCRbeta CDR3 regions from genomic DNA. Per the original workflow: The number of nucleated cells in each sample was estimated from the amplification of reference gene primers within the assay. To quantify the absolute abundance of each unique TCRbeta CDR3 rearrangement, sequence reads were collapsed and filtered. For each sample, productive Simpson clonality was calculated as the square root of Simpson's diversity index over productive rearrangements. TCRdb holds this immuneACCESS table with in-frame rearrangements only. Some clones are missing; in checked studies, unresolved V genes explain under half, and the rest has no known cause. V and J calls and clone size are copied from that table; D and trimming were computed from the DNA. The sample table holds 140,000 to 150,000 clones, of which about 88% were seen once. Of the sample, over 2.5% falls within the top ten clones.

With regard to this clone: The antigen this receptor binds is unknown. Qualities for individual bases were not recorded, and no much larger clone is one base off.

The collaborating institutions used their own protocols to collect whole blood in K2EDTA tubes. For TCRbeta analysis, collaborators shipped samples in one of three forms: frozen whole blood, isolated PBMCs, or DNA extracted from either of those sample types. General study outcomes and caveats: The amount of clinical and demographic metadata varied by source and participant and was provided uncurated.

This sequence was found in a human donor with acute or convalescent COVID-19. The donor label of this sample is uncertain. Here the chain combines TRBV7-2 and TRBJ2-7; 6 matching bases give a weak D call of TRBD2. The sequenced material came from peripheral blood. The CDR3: CASSHLRGGDEQYV. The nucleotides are TGTGCCAGCAGCCACCTGCGGGGTGGCGACGAGCAGTACGTC.